The rows below give T cell receptor beta chains drawn from one sample of a study of blood T cells in healthy people across ages. TCRdb reprocessed the 5' RACE reads with MiXCR, giving one entry per CDR3 protein. The top ten hold about a fifth of the sample, which has about a million distinct CDR3 sequences, 45% to 60% seen once. The material sequenced was blood. The receptor set was obtained from a woman aged 60-75 years in good health. The CDR3 runs from the conserved cysteine through the conserved F or W. A D gene is named only where the DNA matches it firmly. Rows may omit the clone size; those that give it use once, few, many or a size class.

D,V,J,size,DNA,CDR3
.,TRBV29-1,TRBJ2-1,few,TGCAGCGTTAGACAAAGGGGCCCGAATTCCAATGAGCAGTTCTTC,CSVRQRGPNSNEQFF
TRBD1,TRBV4-1,TRBJ2-1,.,TGCGCCAGCAGCCAAGGGACAGGGTATTTTCGGGGGATCGAGCAGTTCTTC,CASSQGTGYFRGIEQFF
.,TRBV3-1,TRBJ2-5,few,TGTGCCAGCAGCCAACCCCCTGGGGTGGAGACCCAGTACTTC,CASSQPPGVETQYF
TRBD2,TRBV20-1,TRBJ2-3,few,TGCAGTGCTAGAGGACCGACTAGCGATACGCAGTATTTT,CSARGPTSDTQYF
TRBD2,TRBV5-1,TRBJ2-7,.,TGCGCCAGCAGCGGGACTAGCGGGAGGAGGTACGAGCAGTACTTC,CASSGTSGRRYEQYF
.,TRBV28,TRBJ2-1,few,TGTGCCAGCAAGGGCGGAGCCCCCGAGCAGTTCTTC,CASKGGAPEQFF
TRBD2,TRBV5-1,TRBJ2-5,.,TGCGCCAGCAGCTCCTGGAGCGGGGACGGAGAAGAGACCCAGTACTTC,CASSSWSGDGEETQYF
TRBD1,TRBV7-9,TRBJ2-3,.,TGTGCCAGCAGCTCGGGACAGGGGGGGACTACGCAGTATTTT,CASSSGQGGTTQYF
.,TRBV6-6,TRBJ1-2,.,TGTGCCAGCAGTTATTCGACAGGACCCCCCGATGGCTACACCTTC,CASSYSTGPPDGYTF
.,TRBV7-9,TRBJ2-7,.,TGTGCCAGCAGTAGGGTAGGGGGAGCATACGAGCAGTACTTC,CASSRVGGAYEQYF
TRBD2,TRBV20-1,TRBJ2-1,.,TGCAGTGCTCCTAGCGGGAGGGCCGCCAATGAGCAGTTCTTC,CSAPSGRAANEQFF
TRBD2,TRBV6-6,TRBJ2-7,few,TGTGCCAGCAAACTGAAGCGGGAGGGCCCGAACGAGCAGTACTTC,CASKLKREGPNEQYF
.,TRBV6-5,TRBJ2-7,.,TGTGCCAGCAGTTACGCGGCGGGCTCCTACGAGCAGTACTTC,CASSYAAGSYEQYF
TRBD1,TRBV6-2/TRBV6-3,TRBJ2-7,.,TGTGCCAGCAGACCCGTGACAGGGGTTGAGCAGTACTTC,CASRPVTGVEQYF
.,TRBV7-3,TRBJ2-3,.,TGTGCCAGCAGCCGAACTGTGACCACAGATACGCAGTATTTT,CASSRTVTTDTQYF
.,TRBV6-5,TRBJ2-7,.,TGTGCCAGCAGTTACCGGACTAACTACGAGCAGTACTTC,CASSYRTNYEQYF
TRBD1,TRBV20-1,TRBJ2-5,.,TGCAGTGCTCCCGACTTATTCGGACAGGGGATTGAGACCCAGTACTTC,CSAPDLFGQGIETQYF
.,TRBV12-3/TRBV12-4,TRBJ2-7,few,TGTGCCAGCAGTTTAGGGGAAGCCGGATCCTACGAGCAGTACTTC,CASSLGEAGSYEQYF
.,TRBV20-1,TRBJ2-7,once,TGCAGTGCTCCCCCTGGACCGAAGGGTTACGAGCAGTACTTC,CSAPPGPKGYEQYF
.,TRBV10-1,TRBJ1-5,once,TGCGCCAGCAGTGGGACCGGGCAGCCCCAGCATTTT,CASSGTGQPQHF
TRBD2,TRBV20-1,TRBJ2-1,many,TGCAGTGTTGGACCAAGCGGGAGGAGGGCTAATGAGCAGTTCTTC,CSVGPSGRRANEQFF
TRBD2,TRBV7-6,TRBJ2-3,.,TGTGCCAGCAGCTTACGAAGACTAGCGGGAAGAGGGGATACGCAGTATTTT,CASSLRRLAGRGDTQYF
TRBD1,TRBV6-5,TRBJ2-1,.,TGTGCCAGCAGTTGGGACAGGAATGAGCAGTTCTTC,CASSWDRNEQFF
.,TRBV4-1,TRBJ2-1,.,TGCGCCAGCAGCCAACAAACACAGGGGGGGTCCTACAATGAGCAGTTCTTC,CASSQQTQGGSYNEQFF
.,TRBV4-1,TRBJ2-6,.,TGCGCCAGCAGCCAGGTCGCCTCTGGGGCCAACGTCCTGACTTTC,CASSQVASGANVLTF
.,TRBV2,TRBJ1-2,few,TGTGCCAGCAGTGATGGCCCAACGGGAGCCAGTGGCTACACCTTC,CASSDGPTGASGYTF
TRBD2,TRBV2,TRBJ2-4,.,TGTGCCAGCAGCGCTGGACTAGCGGGAATTCGTTCCAAAAACATTCAGTACTTC,CASSAGLAGIRSKNIQYF
.,TRBV5-6,TRBJ1-2,.,TGTGCCAGCAGCTGGGGGGCAGGGACTAACTATGGCTACACCTTC,CASSWGAGTNYGYTF
.,TRBV7-2,TRBJ1-4,once,TGTGCCAGCAGCCCACAGGGTAATGAAAAACTGTTTTTT,CASSPQGNEKLFF
.,TRBV9,TRBJ2-7,.,TGTGCCAGCAGCCTTGGGACTTGGGCTGACGAGCAGTACTTC,CASSLGTWADEQYF
.,TRBV20-1,TRBJ1-6,.,TGCAGTGCTAGAGGATTTACGGAGGCGGGCTATAATTCACCCCCCCACTTT,CSARGFTEAGYNSPPHF
TRBD1,TRBV4-1,TRBJ2-6,few,TGCGCCAGCAGCCTGAGGACAGGGTCCTCTGGGGCCAACGTCCTGACTTTC,CASSLRTGSSGANVLTF
.,TRBV10-2,TRBJ2-7,.,TGCGCCAGCAGTGGGGCAGGCCGCCTCTACGAGCAGTACTTC,CASSGAGRLYEQYF
.,TRBV28,TRBJ1-1,few,TGTGCCAGCCCGACAACAGGGCCCAAACCTGAAGCTTTCTTT,CASPTTGPKPEAFF
TRBD2,TRBV6-6,TRBJ2-3,.,TGTGCCGCCAGCGGCGGACTAGTTTTTCCAGATATGCAGTATTTT,CAASGGLVFPDMQYF